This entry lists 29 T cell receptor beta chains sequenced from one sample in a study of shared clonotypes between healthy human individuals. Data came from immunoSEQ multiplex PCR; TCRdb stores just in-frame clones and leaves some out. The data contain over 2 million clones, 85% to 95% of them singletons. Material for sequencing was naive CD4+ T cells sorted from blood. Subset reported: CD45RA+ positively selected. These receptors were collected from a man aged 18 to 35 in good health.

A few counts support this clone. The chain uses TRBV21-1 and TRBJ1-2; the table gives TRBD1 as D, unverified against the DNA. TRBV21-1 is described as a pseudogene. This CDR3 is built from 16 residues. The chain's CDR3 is CASSKESTESNYGYTF. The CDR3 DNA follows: TGTGCCAGCAGCAAAGAATCGACAGAATCTAACTATGGCTACACCTTC.

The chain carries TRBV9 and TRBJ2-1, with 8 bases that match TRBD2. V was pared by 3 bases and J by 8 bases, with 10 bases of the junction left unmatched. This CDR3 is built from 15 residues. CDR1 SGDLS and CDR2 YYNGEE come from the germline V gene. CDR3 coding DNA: TGTGCCAGCAGCGCCTCCGGGACTAGTTTCGATGAGCAGTTCTTC. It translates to CASSASGTSFDEQFF.

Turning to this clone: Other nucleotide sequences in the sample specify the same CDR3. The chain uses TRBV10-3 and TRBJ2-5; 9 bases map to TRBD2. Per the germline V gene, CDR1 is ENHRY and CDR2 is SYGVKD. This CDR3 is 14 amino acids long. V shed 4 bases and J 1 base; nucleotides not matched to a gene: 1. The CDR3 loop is CAISATSGQETQYF. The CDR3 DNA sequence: TGTGCCATCAGTGCGACTAGCGGCCAAGAGACCCAGTACTTC.

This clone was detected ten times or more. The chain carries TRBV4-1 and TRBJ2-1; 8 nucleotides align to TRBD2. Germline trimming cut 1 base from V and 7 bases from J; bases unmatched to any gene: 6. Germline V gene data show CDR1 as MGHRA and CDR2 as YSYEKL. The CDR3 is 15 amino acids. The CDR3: CASSQGPSGRNEQFF. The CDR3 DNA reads TGCGCCAGCAGCCAAGGGCCTAGCGGGCGGAATGAGCAGTTCTTC.

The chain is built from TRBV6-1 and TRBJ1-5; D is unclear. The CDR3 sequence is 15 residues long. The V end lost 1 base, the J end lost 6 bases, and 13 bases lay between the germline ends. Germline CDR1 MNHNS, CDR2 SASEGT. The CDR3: CASSEGQVRSQPQHF. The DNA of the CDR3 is TGTGCCAGCAGTGAAGGGCAGGTTAGAAGTCAGCCCCAGCATTTT.

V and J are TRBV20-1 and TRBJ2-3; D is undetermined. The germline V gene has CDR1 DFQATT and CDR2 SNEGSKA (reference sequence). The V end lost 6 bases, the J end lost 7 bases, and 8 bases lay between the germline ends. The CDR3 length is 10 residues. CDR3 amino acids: CSAGSHTQYF. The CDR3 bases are TGCAGTGCCGGGTCACATACGCAGTATTTT.

Here the CDR3 reads CASITSHGGSPLHF. Here the CDR3 DNA reads TGTGCCAGTATCACGTCGCACGGCGGTTCACCCCTCCACTTT. The rearrangement links TRBV19 to TRBJ1-6, with D hard to call. The CDR3 runs to 14 residues. V dropped 7 bases and J dropped 9 bases, with 16 bases sitting between them. Germline values: CDR1 LNHDA, CDR2 SQIVND (reference sequence).

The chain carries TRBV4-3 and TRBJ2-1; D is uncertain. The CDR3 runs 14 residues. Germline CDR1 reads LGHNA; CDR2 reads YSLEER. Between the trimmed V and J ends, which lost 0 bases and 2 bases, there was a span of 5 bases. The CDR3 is CASSQESAYNEQFF. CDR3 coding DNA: TGCGCCAGCAGCCAAGAATCCGCCTACAATGAGCAGTTCTTC.

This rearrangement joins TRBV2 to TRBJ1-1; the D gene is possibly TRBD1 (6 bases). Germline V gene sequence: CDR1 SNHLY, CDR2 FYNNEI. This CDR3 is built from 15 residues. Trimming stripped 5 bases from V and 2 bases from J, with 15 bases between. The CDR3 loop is CASSPSGAPNTEAFF. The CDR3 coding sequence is TGTGCCAGCAGTCCCTCGGGGGCGCCCAACACTGAAGCTTTCTTT.

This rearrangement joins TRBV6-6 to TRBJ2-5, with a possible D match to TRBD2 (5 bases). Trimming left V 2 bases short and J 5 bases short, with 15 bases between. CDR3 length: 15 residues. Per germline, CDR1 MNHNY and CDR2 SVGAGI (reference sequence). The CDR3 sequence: CASSYVQRRWETQYF. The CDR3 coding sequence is TGTGCCAGCAGTTACGTCCAGCGGAGGTGGGAGACCCAGTACTTC.

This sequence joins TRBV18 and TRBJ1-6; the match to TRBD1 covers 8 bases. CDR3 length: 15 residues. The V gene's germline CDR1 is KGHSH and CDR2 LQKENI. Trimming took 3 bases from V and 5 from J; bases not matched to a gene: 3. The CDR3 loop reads CASSPGGQDNSPLHF. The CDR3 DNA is TGTGCCAGCTCACCGGGGGGACAGGATAATTCACCCCTCCACTTT.

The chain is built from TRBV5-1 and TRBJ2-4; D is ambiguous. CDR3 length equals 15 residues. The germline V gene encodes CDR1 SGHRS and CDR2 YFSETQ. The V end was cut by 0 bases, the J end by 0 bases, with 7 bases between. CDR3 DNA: TGCGCCAGCAGCTTGGGGTTACTAGCCAAAAACATTCAGTACTTC. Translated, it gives CASSLGLLAKNIQYF.

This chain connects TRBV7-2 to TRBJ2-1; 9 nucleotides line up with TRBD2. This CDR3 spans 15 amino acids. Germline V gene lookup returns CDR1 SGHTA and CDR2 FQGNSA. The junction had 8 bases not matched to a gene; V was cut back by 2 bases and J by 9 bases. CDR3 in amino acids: CASSLNSGRRVEQFF. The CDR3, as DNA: TGTGCCAGCAGCTTAAATAGCGGGAGACGAGTTGAGCAGTTCTTC.

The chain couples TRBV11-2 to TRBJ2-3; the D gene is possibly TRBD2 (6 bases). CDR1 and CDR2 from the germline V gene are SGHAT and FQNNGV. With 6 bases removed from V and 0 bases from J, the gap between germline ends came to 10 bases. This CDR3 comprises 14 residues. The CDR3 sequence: CASRKSGSTDTQYF. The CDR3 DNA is TGTGCCAGCAGGAAGAGCGGGAGCACAGATACGCAGTATTTT.

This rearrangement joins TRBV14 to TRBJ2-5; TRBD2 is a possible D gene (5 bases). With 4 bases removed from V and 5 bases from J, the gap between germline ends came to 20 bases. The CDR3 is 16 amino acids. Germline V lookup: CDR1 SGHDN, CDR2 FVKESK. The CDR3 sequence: CASSRGNGGNFETQYF. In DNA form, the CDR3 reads TGTGCCAGCAGCCGGGGAAACGGAGGTAACTTCGAGACCCAGTACTTC.

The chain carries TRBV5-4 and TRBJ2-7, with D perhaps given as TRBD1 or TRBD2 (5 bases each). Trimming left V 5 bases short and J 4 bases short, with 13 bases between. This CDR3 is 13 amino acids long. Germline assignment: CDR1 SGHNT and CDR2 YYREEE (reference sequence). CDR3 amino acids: CASRMGPRYEQYF. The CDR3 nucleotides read TGTGCCAGCAGGATGGGACCGAGATACGAGCAGTACTTC.

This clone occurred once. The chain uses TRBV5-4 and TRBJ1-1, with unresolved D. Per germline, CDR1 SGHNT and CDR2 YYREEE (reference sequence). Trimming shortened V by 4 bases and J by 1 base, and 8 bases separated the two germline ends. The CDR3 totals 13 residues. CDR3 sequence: CASSGYTNTEAFF. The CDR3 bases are TGTGCCAGCAGCGGATACACGAACACTGAAGCTTTCTTT.

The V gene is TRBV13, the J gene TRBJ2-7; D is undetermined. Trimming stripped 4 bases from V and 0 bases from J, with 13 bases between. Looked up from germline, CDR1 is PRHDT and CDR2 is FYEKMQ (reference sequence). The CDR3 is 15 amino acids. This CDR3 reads CASSYKRLGSYEQYF. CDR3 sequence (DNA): TGTGCCAGCAGCTACAAACGGCTAGGCTCCTACGAGCAGTACTTC.

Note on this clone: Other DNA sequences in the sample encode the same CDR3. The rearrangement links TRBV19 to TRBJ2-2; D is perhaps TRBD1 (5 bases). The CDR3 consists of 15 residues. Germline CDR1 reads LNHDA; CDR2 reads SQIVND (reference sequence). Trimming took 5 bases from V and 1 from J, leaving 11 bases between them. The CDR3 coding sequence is TGTGCCAGTAGTCCTCCCGACAGGAACACCGGGGAGCTGTTTTTT. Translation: CASSPPDRNTGELFF.

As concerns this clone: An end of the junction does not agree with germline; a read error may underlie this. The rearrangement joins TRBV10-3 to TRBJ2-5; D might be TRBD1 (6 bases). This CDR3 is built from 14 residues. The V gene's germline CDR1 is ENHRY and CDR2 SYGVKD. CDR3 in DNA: TGTGCCATCAGTGAGGGGCAGGGGCAAGAGATCCAGTACTTC. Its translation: CAISEGQGQEIQYF.

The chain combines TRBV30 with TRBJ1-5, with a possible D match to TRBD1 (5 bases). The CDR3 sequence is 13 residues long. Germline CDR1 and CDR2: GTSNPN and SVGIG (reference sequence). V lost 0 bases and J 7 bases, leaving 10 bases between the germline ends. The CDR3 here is CAWSVLGDQPQHF. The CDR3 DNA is TGTGCCTGGAGTGTCTTGGGGGACCAGCCCCAGCATTTT. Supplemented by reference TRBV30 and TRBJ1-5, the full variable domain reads SQTIHQWPATLVQPVGSPLSLECTVEGTSNPNLYWYRQAAGRGLQLLFYSVGIGQISSEVPQNLSASRPQDRQFILSSKKLLLSDSGFYLCAWSVLGDQPQHFGDGTRLSIL.

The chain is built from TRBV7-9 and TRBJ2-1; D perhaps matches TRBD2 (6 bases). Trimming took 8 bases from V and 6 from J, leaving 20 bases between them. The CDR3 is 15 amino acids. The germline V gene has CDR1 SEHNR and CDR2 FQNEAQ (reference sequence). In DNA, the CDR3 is TGTGCCAGCCGGAGGGCAGGCCTCAACCCCAATGAGCAGTTCTTC. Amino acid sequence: CASRRAGLNPNEQFF.

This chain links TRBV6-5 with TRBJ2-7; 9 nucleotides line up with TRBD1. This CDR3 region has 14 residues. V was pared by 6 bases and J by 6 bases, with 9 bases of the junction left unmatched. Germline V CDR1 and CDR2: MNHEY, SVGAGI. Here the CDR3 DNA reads TGTGCCAGCAGAACCGGGACAGGGATGGCCGAGCAGTACTTC. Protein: CASRTGTGMAEQYF.

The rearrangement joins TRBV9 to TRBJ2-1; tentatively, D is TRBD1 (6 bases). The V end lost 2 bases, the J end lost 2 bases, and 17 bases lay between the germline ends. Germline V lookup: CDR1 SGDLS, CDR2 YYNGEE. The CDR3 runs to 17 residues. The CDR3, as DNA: TGTGCCAGCAGCGTGGATTCTCAGGGGATTACCTACAATGAGCAGTTCTTC. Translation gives CASSVDSQGITYNEQFF.

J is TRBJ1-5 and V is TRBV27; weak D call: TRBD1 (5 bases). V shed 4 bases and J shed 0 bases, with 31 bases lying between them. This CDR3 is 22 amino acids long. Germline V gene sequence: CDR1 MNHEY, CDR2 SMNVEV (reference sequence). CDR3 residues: CASSSAKTWAPDKAYSNQPQHF. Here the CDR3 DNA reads TGTGCCAGCAGTTCTGCGAAAACCTGGGCCCCGGACAAAGCATATAGCAATCAGCCCCAGCATTTT.

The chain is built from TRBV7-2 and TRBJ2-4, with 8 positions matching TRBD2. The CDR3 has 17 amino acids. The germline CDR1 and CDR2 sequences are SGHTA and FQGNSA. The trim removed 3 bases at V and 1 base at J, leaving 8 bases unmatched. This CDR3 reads CASSFTSGSRAKNIQYF. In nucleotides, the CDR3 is TGTGCCAGCAGCTTTACGAGCGGGAGTAGGGCCAAAAACATTCAGTACTTC.

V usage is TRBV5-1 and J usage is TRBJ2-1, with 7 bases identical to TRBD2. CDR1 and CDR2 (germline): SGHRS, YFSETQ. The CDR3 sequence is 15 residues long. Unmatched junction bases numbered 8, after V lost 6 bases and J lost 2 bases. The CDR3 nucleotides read TGCGCCAGCATCCCCTCCGCGGGAGCCTACAATGAGCAGTTCTTC. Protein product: CASIPSAGAYNEQFF. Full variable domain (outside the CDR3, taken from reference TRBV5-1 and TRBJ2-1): KAGVTQTPRYLIKTRGQQVTLSCSPISGHRSVSWYQQTPGQGLQFLFEYFSETQRNKGNFPGRFSGRQFSNSRSEMNVSTLELGDSALYLCASIPSAGAYNEQFFGPGTRLTVL.

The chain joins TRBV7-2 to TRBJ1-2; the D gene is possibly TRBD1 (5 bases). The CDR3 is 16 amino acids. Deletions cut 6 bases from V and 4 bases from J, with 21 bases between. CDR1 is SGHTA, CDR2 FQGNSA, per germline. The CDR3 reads CASSYLDRGLAYGYTF. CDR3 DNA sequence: TGTGCCAGCAGTTACCTCGACAGAGGGTTAGCCTATGGCTACACCTTC.

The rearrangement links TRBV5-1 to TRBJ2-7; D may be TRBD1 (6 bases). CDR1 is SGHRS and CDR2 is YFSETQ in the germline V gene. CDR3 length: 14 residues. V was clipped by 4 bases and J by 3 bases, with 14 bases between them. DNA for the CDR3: TGCGCCAGCAGCAAAGACAGGACTCTCTACGAGCAGTACTTC. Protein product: CASSKDRTLYEQYF.